This T cell receptor beta chain was found in a study of T cells in Graves' hyperthyroidism and ophthalmopathy (dated by TCRdb to about 2019). The study in broad terms: Peripheral blood was collected at initial diagnosis, before any treatment. A discovery cohort of around 100 patients, approximately 44 with Graves' ophthalmopathy and roughly 59 with stable Graves' hyperthyroidism, was used to find distinguishing TCR V-J signatures. Prospective prediction of ophthalmopathy was tested in an independent validation cohort of 18 to 20 hyperthyroidism patients and 17 patients who later progressed to ophthalmopathy. The 90 or so discovery patients were randomly split 7:3 into training and test sets. The study also compared thyroid tissue and blood T-cell repertoires from five or six Graves' hyperthyroidism patients. Once sampling was done, hyperthyroidism patients were given methimazole at a starting dose of 30 mg daily, whereas ophthalmopathy patients were given high-dose intravenous methylprednisolone. The paper describes TCR Vbeta CDR3 sequencing of about 140 peripheral blood samples, made up of approximately 40 ophthalmopathy patients, roughly 75 hyperthyroidism patients and 17 progressor patients.

This clonotype has a count of ten or more. It has no known antigen specificity. The junction departs from the called germline gene at one end, perhaps through a read error. The TCR beta CDR3 regions were amplified from the RNA transcripts. The TCR CDR3 was subjected to a first round of RT-PCR using the HTBI primer set and the Qiagen OneStep RT-PCR kit. A second multiplex PCR round built the libraries, followed by size selection and purification. Libraries were sequenced paired-end with 100 bp reads on an Illumina HiSeq2000. The source study handled its data this way. SOAPnuke was used to process the raw data, removing reads that contained adapters or uncalled bases, had a mean Phred below 15, or lacked an exact match to the constant primer or identifier. COPE v1.2.5 was used to merge high-quality paired reads, and clonotypes were defined as unique nucleotide sequences. MiTCR v1.1 was used to align clonotypes to the IMGT TRBV, TRBD and TRBJ reference segments. Only V-J combinations with frequency above 0.0001, covering about 99% of repertoires, were analysed. A TCS score was defined as the ratio between F50 (clonal expansion) and ExV (chaos), using BLOSUM62-based TCRdist between CDR3 peptides within each V-J. Welch's t-statistics and random forest reduced roughly 500 V-J features to roughly 13, which were used in a naive Bayes classifier (R e1071). In-frame beta chains were kept once TCRdb had trimmed the public reads at Q25 with fastp and called clones with MiXCR. When rows share a CDR3 protein, they turn into one entry using the most common DNA and genes. Clone size and V and J calls follow TCRdb, not the original study. The sample table records under 350,000 distinct CDR3 sequences; 12% to 15% of these occur just once. Together, the top ten hold approximately 35% of the sample.

Spanning cysteine to phenylalanine, the CDR3 consists of 13 amino acids. Only the CDR3 region is kept as DNA, spanning 39 bases read in frame from base 1. The germline V gene specifies MNHEY as CDR1 and SVGAGI as CDR2. Beyond this particular receptor, the publication reports: In validation, the model predicted progression to ophthalmopathy a median of 6.5 months before onset, with over 55% sensitivity and about 75% specificity. Blood samples also contained most of the expanded thyroid clonotypes (frequency above 0.001), which suggests that blood repertoires may reflect thyroid immune responses. Ophthalmopathy was separated from stable hyperthyroidism by a 13 V-J signature model, with over 85% sensitivity and roughly 84% specificity obtained in cross-validation and 80%/75% obtained in testing. No statistical method was used to set the sample size in advance, and investigators knew the group allocation.

In the ophthalmopathy patients, disease was moderately to severely active, with a Clinical Activity Score of 3 or more, a NOSPECS grade of 4 or more, and a duration of less than 3 months. Exclusion was applied to patients with uncontrolled infections, other autoimmune diseases, pregnancy or lactation. Diagnoses were established on the basis of clinical symptoms, serum thyroxine and TRAb, thyroid ultrasound, and orbital computed tomography. PBMCs were isolated from around 10 ml of fresh peripheral blood by Ficoll-Paque density gradient centrifugation. Trizol reagent was used to extract total RNA, and RNA quality was then checked on an Agilent 2100 Bioanalyzer.

The TCR originated in a woman aged 35 to 49 with Graves' ophthalmopathy. The chain joins TRBV6-5 to TRBJ1-4; TRBD1 could be the D gene, as 6 bases match. The sample comprised blood. The CDR3 amino acid sequence is: CASNYRVNEKLFF. The nucleotides are TGTGCCAGCAATTACAGGGTTAATGAAAAACTGTTTTTT.